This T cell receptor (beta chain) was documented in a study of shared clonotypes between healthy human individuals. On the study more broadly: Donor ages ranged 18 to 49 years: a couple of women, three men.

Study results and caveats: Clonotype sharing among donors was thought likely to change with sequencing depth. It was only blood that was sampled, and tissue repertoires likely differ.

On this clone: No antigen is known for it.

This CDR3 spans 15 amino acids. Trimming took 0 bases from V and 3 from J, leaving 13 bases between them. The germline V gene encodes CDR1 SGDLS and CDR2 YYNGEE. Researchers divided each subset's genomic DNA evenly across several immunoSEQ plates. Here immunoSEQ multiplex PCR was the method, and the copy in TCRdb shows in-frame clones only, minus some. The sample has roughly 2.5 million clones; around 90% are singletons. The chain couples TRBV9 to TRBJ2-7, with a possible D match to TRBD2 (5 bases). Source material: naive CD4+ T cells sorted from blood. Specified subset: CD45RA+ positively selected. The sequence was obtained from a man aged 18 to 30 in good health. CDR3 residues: CASSVDEGNYYEQYF. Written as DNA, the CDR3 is TGTGCCAGCAGCGTAGATGAGGGTAACTACTACGAGCAGTACTTC.